The clone carrying this T cell receptor (beta chain) was seen repeatedly, ten times or more. What it binds is not known. An end of the junction differs from the germline gene, which may be a read error. This sample was taken from a study of regulatory T cells in long-lasting Graves disease. Whole-study results and caveats: Persistent patients shared more public clonotypes (approximately 2,500) than new patients (about 930). Segments TRBV28, TRBJ1-2 and TRBJ2-5 showed preferential usage in persistent disease.

CDR1 is SGHAT, CDR2 FQNNGV, per germline. The CDR3 loop spans 13 amino acids. As for time point: newly diagnosed GD, antithyroid drugs for less than 3 months. TCR sequences were obtained from RNA taken from PBMCs. It was American Thyroid Association guidelines that determined Graves' disease diagnosis. With iRepertoire HTBI primers and Arm-PCR of CDR3 regions, TCR beta libraries were built. TCRdb fed the multiplex PCR reads into MiXCR, producing one record per CDR3 protein. The table shows about 400,000 distinct CDR3 sequences, with about 16% occurring only once. The material sequenced was peripheral blood mononuclear cells (PBMCs), taken at new diagnosis, from a patient treated with antithyroid drugs. The chain couples TRBV11-2 to TRBJ2-7; 7 bases fit TRBD1. This sequence originates from a female donor with Graves disease. For the CDR3, the DNA is TGCGCCAGCAGCCATGGGACAGACTACGAGCAGTACTTC. Translated, it gives CASSHGTDYEQYF.